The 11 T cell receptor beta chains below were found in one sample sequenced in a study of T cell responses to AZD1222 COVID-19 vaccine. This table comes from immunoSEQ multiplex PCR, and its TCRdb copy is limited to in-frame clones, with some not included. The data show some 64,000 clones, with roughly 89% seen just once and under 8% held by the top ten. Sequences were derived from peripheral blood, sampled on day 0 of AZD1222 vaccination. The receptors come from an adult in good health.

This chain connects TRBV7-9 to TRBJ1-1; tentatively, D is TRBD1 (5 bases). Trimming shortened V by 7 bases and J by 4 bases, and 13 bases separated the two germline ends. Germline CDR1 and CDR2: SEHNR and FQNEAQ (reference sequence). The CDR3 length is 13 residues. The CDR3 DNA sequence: TGTGCCAGCAACCTCATGGGGGTCACTGAAGCTTTCTTT. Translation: CASNLMGVTEAFF.

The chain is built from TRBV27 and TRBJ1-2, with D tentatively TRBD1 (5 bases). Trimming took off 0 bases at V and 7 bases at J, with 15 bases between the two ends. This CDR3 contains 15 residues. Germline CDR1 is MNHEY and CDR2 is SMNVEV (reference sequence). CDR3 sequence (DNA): TGTGCCAGCAGTTTATCGGGGACGGGGCCGGGTGGCTACACCTTC. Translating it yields CASSLSGTGPGGYTF.

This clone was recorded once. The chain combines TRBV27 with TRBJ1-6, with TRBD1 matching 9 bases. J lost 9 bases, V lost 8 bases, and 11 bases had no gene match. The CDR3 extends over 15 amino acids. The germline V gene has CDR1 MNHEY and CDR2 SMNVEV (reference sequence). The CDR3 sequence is CASGHKTGGISPLHF. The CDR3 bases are TGTGCCAGCGGTCATAAGACAGGGGGAATTTCACCCCTCCACTTT.

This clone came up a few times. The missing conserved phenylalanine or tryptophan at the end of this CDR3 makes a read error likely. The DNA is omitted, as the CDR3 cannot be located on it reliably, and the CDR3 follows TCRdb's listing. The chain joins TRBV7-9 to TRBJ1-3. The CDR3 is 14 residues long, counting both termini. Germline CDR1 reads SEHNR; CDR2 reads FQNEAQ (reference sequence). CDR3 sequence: CASSLGRAAPLNWG.

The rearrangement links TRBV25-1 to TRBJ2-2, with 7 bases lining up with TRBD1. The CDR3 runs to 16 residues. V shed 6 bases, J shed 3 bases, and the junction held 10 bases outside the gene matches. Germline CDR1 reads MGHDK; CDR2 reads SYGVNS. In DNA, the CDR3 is TGTGCCAGCAGGGCTGATCTAACAGGGGACACCGGGGAGCTGTTTTTT. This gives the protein CASRADLTGDTGELFF.

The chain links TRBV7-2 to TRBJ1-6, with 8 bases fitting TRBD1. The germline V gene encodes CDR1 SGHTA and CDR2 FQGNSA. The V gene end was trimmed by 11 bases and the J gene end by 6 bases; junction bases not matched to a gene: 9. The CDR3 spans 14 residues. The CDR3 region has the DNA TGTGCCTGCCAGCCGGACAGGGTTAATTCACCCCTCCACTTT. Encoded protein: CACQPDRVNSPLHF.

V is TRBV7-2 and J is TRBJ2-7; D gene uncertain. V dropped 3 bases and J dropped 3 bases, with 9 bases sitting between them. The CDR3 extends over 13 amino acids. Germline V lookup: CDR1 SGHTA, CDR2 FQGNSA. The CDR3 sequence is CASSLAVRYEQYF. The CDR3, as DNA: TGTGCCAGCAGCTTGGCGGTACGCTACGAGCAGTACTTC.

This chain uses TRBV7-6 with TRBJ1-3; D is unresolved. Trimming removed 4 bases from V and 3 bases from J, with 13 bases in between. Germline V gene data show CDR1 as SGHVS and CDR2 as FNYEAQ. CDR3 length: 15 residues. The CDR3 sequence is CASSSQGQLGNTIYF. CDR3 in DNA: TGTGCCAGCAGCTCCCAAGGGCAGCTTGGAAACACCATATATTTT.

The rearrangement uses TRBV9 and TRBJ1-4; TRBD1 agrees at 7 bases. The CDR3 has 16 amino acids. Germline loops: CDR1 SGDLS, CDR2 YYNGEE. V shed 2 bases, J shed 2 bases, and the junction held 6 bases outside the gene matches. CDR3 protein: CASSVRGGATNEKLFF. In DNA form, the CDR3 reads TGTGCCAGCAGCGTGAGAGGGGGCGCGACTAATGAAAAACTGTTTTTT.

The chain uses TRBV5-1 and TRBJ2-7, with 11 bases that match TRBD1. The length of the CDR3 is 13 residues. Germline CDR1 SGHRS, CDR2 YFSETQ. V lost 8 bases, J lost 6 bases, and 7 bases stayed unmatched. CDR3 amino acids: CASNGQGALEQYF. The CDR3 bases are TGCGCCAGTAACGGACAGGGGGCCCTCGAGCAGTACTTC.

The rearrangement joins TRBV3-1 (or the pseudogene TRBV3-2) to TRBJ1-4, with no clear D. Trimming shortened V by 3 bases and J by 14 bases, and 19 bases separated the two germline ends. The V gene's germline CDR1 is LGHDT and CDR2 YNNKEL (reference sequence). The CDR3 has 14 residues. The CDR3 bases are TGTGCCAGCAGCCACTCTAGTCGACCCCCGGGGCTGTTTTTT. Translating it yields CASSHSSRPPGLFF.